The clone carrying this T cell receptor (beta chain) was picked up a small number of times. Its target is not known. This specimen comes from a study of relationships among human T cell subsets. TCR alpha and beta CDR3s were amplified from mRNA by semiquantitative ARM-PCR. Exponential amplification used communal superprimers after tagged nested gene-specific primers in ARM-PCR. Each CDR3 protein gets one entry after TCRdb re-called the multiplex PCR reads with MiXCR. The sample lists about 13,000 distinct CDR3 sequences; around 64% were seen once. With 4 bases clipped from V and 0 bases from J, the junction kept 4 bases outside the gene matches. The CDR3 spans 15 residues. CDR1 is SGHRS, CDR2 YFSETQ, per germline. The Th1 cells were the flow-through after CD25, CD56 and CD294 bead selections. Whole-study results and caveats: Many CDR3s were shared across Th1, Th2 and regulatory subsets.

Sequencing was carried out using CD4+ Th1 cells sorted from blood. This clonotype was obtained from a man aged 40-50 years in good health. The chain is built from TRBV5-1 and TRBJ2-1; 7 nucleotides line up with TRBD1. The CDR3 here is CASSPGTVSYNEQFF. For the CDR3, the DNA is TGCGCCAGCAGCCCAGGGACAGTCTCCTACAATGAGCAGTTCTTC. The full variable domain, completed using reference TRBV5-1 and TRBJ2-1, is KAGVTQTPRYLIKTRGQQVTLSCSPISGHRSVSWYQQTPGQGLQFLFEYFSETQRNKGNFPGRFSGRQFSNSRSEMNVSTLELGDSALYLCASSPGTVSYNEQFFGPGTRLTVL.